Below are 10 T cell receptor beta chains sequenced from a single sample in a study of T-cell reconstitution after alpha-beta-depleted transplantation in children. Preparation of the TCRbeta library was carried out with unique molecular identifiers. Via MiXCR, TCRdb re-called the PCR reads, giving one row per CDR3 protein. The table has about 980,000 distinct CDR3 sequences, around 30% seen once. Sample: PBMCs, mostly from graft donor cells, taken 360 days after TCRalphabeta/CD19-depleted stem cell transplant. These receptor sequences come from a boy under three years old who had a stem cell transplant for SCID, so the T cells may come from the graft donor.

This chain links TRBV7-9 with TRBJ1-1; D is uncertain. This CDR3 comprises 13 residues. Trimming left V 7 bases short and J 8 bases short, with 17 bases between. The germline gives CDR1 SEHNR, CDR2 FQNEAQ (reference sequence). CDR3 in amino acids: CASTNFIGKEAFF. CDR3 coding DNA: TGTGCCAGCACAAATTTCATCGGGAAAGAAGCTTTCTTT.

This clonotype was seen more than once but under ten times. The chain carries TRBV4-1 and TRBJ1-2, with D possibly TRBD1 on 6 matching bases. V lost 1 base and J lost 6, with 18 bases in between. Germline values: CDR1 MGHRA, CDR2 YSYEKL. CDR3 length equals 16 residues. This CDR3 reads CASSQGTGGGMNGYTF. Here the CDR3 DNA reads TGCGCCAGCAGCCAAGGTACAGGTGGGGGCATGAATGGCTACACCTTC.

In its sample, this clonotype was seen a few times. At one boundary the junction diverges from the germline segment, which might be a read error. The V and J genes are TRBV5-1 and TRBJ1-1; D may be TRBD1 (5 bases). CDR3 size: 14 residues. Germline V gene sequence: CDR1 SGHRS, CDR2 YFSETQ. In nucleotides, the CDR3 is TGCGCCAGCAGCCATCCTCCTGCCACCCGGGACCGAGTTTTT. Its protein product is CASSHPPATRDRVF.

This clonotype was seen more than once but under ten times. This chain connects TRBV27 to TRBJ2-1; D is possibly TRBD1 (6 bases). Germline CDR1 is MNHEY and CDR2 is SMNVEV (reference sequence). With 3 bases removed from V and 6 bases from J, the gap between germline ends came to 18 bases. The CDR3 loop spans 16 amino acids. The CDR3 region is CASSFHRARDINEQFF. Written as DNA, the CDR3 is TGTGCCAGCAGTTTTCACAGGGCCCGGGATATCAATGAGCAGTTCTTC.

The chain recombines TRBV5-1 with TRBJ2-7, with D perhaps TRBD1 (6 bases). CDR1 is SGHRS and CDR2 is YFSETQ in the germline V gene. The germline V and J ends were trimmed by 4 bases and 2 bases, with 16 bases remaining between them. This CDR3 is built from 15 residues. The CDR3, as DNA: TGCGCCAGCAGCCTAGGGGGACCCAGCCCCTACGAGCAGTACTTC. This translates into CASSLGGPSPYEQYF.

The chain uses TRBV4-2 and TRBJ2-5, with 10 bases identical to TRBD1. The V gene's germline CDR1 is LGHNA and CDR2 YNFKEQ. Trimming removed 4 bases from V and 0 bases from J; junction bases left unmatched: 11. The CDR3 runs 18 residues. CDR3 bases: TGTGCCAGCAGCCCCTCCGGGACAGGGGCTCCTTACCAAGAGACCCAGTACTTC. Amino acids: CASSPSGTGAPYQETQYF.

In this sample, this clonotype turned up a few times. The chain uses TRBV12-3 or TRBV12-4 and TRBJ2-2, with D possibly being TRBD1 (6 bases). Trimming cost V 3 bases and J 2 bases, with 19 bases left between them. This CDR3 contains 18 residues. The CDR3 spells CASSLVWGTILNTGELFF. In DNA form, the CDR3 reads TGTGCCAGCAGTTTGGTTTGGGGGACAATACTCAACACCGGGGAGCTGTTTTTT.

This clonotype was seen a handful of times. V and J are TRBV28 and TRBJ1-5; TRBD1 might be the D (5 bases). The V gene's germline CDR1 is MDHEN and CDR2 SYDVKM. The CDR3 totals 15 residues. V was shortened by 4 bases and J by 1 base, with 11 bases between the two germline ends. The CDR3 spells CASSYTGASNQPQHF. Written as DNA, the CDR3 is TGTGCCAGCAGTTATACAGGTGCCAGCAATCAGCCCCAGCATTTT.

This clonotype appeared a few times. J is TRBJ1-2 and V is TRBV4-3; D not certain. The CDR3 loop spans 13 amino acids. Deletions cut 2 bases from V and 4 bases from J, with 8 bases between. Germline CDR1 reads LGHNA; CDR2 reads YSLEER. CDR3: CASSQQVAYGYTF. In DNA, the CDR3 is TGCGCCAGCAGCCAACAGGTTGCCTATGGCTACACCTTC.

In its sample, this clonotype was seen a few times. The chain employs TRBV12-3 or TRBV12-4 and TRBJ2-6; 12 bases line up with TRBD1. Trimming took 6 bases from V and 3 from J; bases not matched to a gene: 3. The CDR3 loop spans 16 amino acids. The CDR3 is CASRGQGALGANVLTF. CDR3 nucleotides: TGTGCCAGCAGGGGACAGGGGGCGCTTGGGGCCAACGTCCTGACTTTC.